This TCR beta chain appears in the sequencing data of a study of yellow fever vaccine responses in identical twins. Overall study results and limits: The authors reported partly convergent, partly personalized vaccine responses in identical twins.

Points on this clonotype: Its antigen remains unknown.

TCRdb used MiXCR to reprocess the RT-PCR reads, holding one entry per CDR3 protein. The sample includes about 23,000 distinct CDR3 sequences, over 70% of them seen just once. Trimming removed 2 bases from V and 2 bases from J; junction bases left unmatched: 6. The germline V gene encodes CDR1 LGHDT and CDR2 YNNKEL (reference sequence). The CDR3 sequence is 16 residues long. This chain links TRBV3-1 with TRBJ2-7; 10 bases map to TRBD2. This sequence originates from a woman between 18 and 30 years old who received the yellow fever vaccine. The sample here was T cells from blood (PBMCs), unsorted or a sorted subset (not recorded which), taken before or after yellow fever vaccination (not recorded which). The CDR3 nucleotides read TGTGCCAGCAGCCAAATTTCTAGCGGGAGTGCCTACGAGCAGTACTTC. Amino acids: CASSQISSGSAYEQYF.